This T cell receptor beta chain was captured by sequencing in a study of a mutant IDH1 vaccine in newly diagnosed glioma. The overall study: The first vaccination came 4-6 weeks after radiotherapy alone, or with temozolomide cycles. Males made up about 60% and females approximately 38% of treated patients, whose mean age was 40.4 years. Therapy received beforehand was radiotherapy, temozolomide, or both, with most patients given both.

Trimming stripped 8 bases from V and 4 bases from J, with 14 bases between. This CDR3 has 13 residues. Looked up from germline, CDR1 is LNHDA and CDR2 is SQIVND (reference sequence). Profiling relied on immunoSEQ multiplex PCR, and the TCRdb table lists in-frame clones only, not all of them. The table has about 46,000 clones, roughly 80% seen once. Note on this clone: Its antigen is still unknown.

As to time point: week 47, end of study. With topical imiquimod, each dose of the vaccine consisted of 300 ug of mutant IDH1 20-mer peptide. V and J are TRBV19 and TRBJ1-2; maybe TRBD1 (5 bases). This receptor was identified in a woman between 25 and 40 years old with glioma. Some clones in this sample may be carry-over from other donors' samples. This sample comprised PBMCs, obtained from a glioma patient whose treatment included an IDH1 peptide vaccine. CDR3 DNA: TGTGCCAGTTGGCCCGGGGCAGGCTATGGCTACACCTTC. Its translation: CASWPGAGYGYTF.